These 15 T cell receptor beta chains were sequenced from one sample in a study of T cells in Graves' hyperthyroidism and ophthalmopathy. Amplification yielded TCR beta CDR3 regions, with RNA transcripts as the source. The HTBI primer set was used in a first-round RT-PCR of the TCR CDR3. TCRdb independently ran MiXCR on the multiplex PCR reads; one entry per CDR3 protein. In the table there are a few hundred thousand distinct CDR3 sequences, 15% to 20% of which are singletons. Sequenced: blood. The receptors shown here come from a woman aged 40 to 50 with Graves' ophthalmopathy.

At least ten counts were recorded for this clonotype. The junction and the germline gene differ at one end; a read error may be behind it. The rearrangement joins TRBV2 to TRBJ2-2, with TRBD1 identical over 8 bases. The CDR3 has 14 residues. Germline CDR1 SNHLY, CDR2 FYNNEI. The CDR3 coding sequence is TGTGCCAGCAGTCGCGGACAGGGCACCGGGGAGCTGCTTTTT. Amino acids: CASSRGQGTGELLF.

With regard to this clonotype: One end of the junction varies from germline; a read error may be responsible. The gene calls are TRBV19 and TRBJ2-1; maybe TRBD1 (6 bases). Germline lookup yields CDR1 LNHDA and CDR2 SQIVND (reference sequence). CDR3 length: 15 residues. The CDR3 nucleotides read TGCGCCAGTAGCATCACAGGGACCGCTGACAATGAGCAGTTCTTC. This encodes CASSITGTADNEQFF.

This clonotype was detected ten times or more. The V gene is TRBV6-1, the J gene TRBJ2-3; 8 bases agree with TRBD2. Germline values: CDR1 MNHNS, CDR2 SASEGT. This CDR3 is built from 16 residues. With V trimmed by 2 bases and J by 2 bases, 6 bases remained unmatched. CDR3 coding DNA: TGTGCCAGCAGTGAACAACTAGCGGAAACCACAGATACGCAGTATTTT. The encoded protein is CASSEQLAETTDTQYF.

This clonotype was detected ten times or more. The chain has TRBV11-2 and TRBJ1-5, with D perhaps matching TRBD1 (6 bases). V lost 6 bases, J lost 4 bases, and 13 bases lay in between. The CDR3 has 14 amino acids. Germline V gene data show CDR1 as SGHAT and CDR2 as FQNNGV. The CDR3 loop is CASSSGQLNQPQHF. In nucleotides, the CDR3 is TGTGCCAGCAGTTCCGGACAGCTTAATCAGCCCCAGCATTTT.

The chain recombines TRBV5-5 with TRBJ1-1; D unresolved. Trimming left V 3 bases short and J 5 bases short, with 17 bases between. The CDR3 has 15 amino acids. CDR1 and CDR2 (germline): SGHKS, YYEKEE (reference sequence). The CDR3 here is CASSWRPEPGTEAFF. CDR3 coding DNA: TGTGCCAGCAGCTGGAGGCCCGAGCCAGGAACTGAAGCTTTCTTT.

The chain has TRBV7-2 and TRBJ1-1, with a tentative D call TRBD1 (5 bases). Trimming took off 2 bases at V and 5 bases at J, with 15 bases between the two ends. The CDR3 totals 15 residues. Germline loops: CDR1 SGHTA, CDR2 FQGNSA. DNA of the CDR3: TGTGCCAGCAGCTTACAAGAAGGGGCGAGTACTGAAGCTTTCTTT. Translating it yields CASSLQEGASTEAFF.

As to this clonotype: This may be a read error, as it is one base from a much larger clone. The genes are TRBV18 and TRBJ1-2, with 9 bases that match TRBD1. The CDR3 totals 14 residues. Germline V gives CDR1 KGHSH, CDR2 LQKENI. CDR3 protein: CDSSARQGDYGYTF. The CDR3 bases are TGTGACAGCTCAGCGAGACAGGGGGACTATGGCTACACCTTC.

This clonotype was detected a few times. This chain joins TRBV12-3 or TRBV12-4 and TRBJ2-1; 9 nucleotides align to TRBD1. This CDR3 has 16 amino acids. Trimming cost V 4 bases and J 8 bases; bases outside gene matches: 12. In DNA, the CDR3 is TGTGCCAGCAGTTCCGACCGGGACAGGGAGTATGATGAGCAGTTCTTC. This encodes CASSSDRDREYDEQFF.

This clonotype was seen many times. The chain is built from TRBV2 and TRBJ2-7; TRBD1 agrees at 11 bases. The ends lost 7 bases at V and 3 bases at J; junction bases unmatched: 5. This CDR3 has 14 amino acids. Germline CDR1 is SNHLY and CDR2 is FYNNEI. The CDR3 reads CASTGQGAFYEQYF. In nucleotides, the CDR3 is TGTGCCAGCACCGGACAGGGGGCTTTCTACGAGCAGTACTTC. The whole variable domain, remainder taken from reference TRBV2 and TRBJ2-7, is EPEVTQTPSHQVTQMGQEVILRCVPISNHLYFYWYRQILGQKVEFLVSFYNNEISEKSEIFDDQFSVERPDGSNFTLKIRSTKLEDSAMYFCASTGQGAFYEQYFGPGTRLTVT.

This clonotype has ten or more counts. The chain has TRBV27 and TRBJ2-7; TRBD1 might be the D (5 bases). The CDR3 loop spans 13 amino acids. In germline, CDR1 is MNHEY, CDR2 SMNVEV (reference sequence). V was pared by 3 bases and J by 0 bases, with 6 bases between. The CDR3, as DNA: TGTGCCAGCAGTTTTGACAGCTCCTACGAGCAGTACTTC. This gives the protein CASSFDSSYEQYF.

Many counts were recorded for this clonotype. The genes are TRBV20-1 and TRBJ2-7, with TRBD2 matching 11 bases. Per the germline V gene, CDR1 is DFQATT and CDR2 is SNEGSKA (reference sequence). Unmatched junction bases numbered 9, after V lost 6 bases and J lost 5 bases. This CDR3 is 14 amino acids long. Written as DNA, the CDR3 is TGCAGTGCCCAGACTAGCGGGATGGTAAACGAGCAGTACTTC. Amino acid sequence: CSAQTSGMVNEQYF.

Notes on this clonotype: A clone one base away is much larger, so this may be a read error. The genes are TRBV13 and TRBJ2-3, with D possibly TRBD1 on 5 matching bases. V dropped 2 bases and J dropped 4 bases, with 10 bases sitting between them. The CDR3 is made up of 14 amino acids. Germline-derived CDR1 and CDR2 are PRHDT and FYEKMQ (reference sequence). The CDR3 nucleotides read TGTGCCAGCAGCTTAAGGGGCGTTGCAGATACGCAGTATTTT. Translated: CASSLRGVADTQYF.

The CDR3 nucleotides are TGTGCCAGCAGCTTAGAAACATACTACAGGGGTGGCGATGAGCAGTTCTTC. As protein: CASSLETYYRGGDEQFF. The chain recombines TRBV11-2 with TRBJ2-1, with 7 positions matching TRBD1. The germline gives CDR1 SGHAT, CDR2 FQNNGV. The CDR3 has 17 amino acids. J lost 8 bases, V lost 0 bases, and 13 bases had no gene match.

This clonotype was found many times. V is TRBV2 and J is TRBJ2-7; D gene unclear. V gave up 8 bases and J gave up 2 bases, with 10 bases separating them. Germline V CDR1 and CDR2: SNHLY, FYNNEI. This CDR3 is built from 12 residues. CDR3 loop: CASGKLAYEQYF. The CDR3 nucleotides are TGTGCCAGCGGGAAGCTGGCCTACGAGCAGTACTTC. The full variable domain, completed using reference TRBV2 and TRBJ2-7, is EPEVTQTPSHQVTQMGQEVILRCVPISNHLYFYWYRQILGQKVEFLVSFYNNEISEKSEIFDDQFSVERPDGSNFTLKIRSTKLEDSAMYFCASGKLAYEQYFGPGTRLTVT.

This rearrangement joins TRBV11-2 to TRBJ1-3; 7 bases fit TRBD1. This CDR3 comprises 15 residues. Germline CDR1 reads SGHAT; CDR2 reads FQNNGV. V gave up 7 bases and J gave up 2 bases; unmatched junction bases: 8. Here the CDR3 DNA reads TGTGCCAGCACTCGACAGGGTTTGACTGGAAACACCATATATTTT. This codes for CASTRQGLTGNTIYF.